The entry that follows covers one TCR beta chain sequence. Its antigen is undetermined. The data were obtained in a study of T-cell memory formation after mild COVID-19. Across the study: Largely donor-specific sequence clusters came from two donors. Findings and limits, study-wide: Second-wave clones that peaked on day 37 lacked confirmed SARS-CoV-2 specificity. CD4+ contracting clones were mainly CM and EM; CD8+ ones, EMRA.

Germline V gene sequence: CDR1 SGDLS, CDR2 YYNGEE. The ends lost 0 bases at V and 5 bases at J; junction bases unmatched: 1. The length of the CDR3 is 14 residues. TCRdb used MiXCR to reprocess the 5' RACE reads, holding one entry per CDR3 protein. The data contain hundreds of thousands of distinct CDR3 sequences, under 20% of them singletons. V usage is TRBV9 and J usage is TRBJ2-3; 9 bases align to TRBD2. The clonotype originates from an adult woman who had mild COVID-19 (a few samples of this study predate the infection). Cell type and time point are not known. Sample: PBMCs or a T cell subset sorted from them (not recorded which). In nucleotides, the CDR3 is TGTGCCAGCAGCGTAGAGACTAGCGGAGATACGCAGTATTTT. This gives the protein CASSVETSGDTQYF.